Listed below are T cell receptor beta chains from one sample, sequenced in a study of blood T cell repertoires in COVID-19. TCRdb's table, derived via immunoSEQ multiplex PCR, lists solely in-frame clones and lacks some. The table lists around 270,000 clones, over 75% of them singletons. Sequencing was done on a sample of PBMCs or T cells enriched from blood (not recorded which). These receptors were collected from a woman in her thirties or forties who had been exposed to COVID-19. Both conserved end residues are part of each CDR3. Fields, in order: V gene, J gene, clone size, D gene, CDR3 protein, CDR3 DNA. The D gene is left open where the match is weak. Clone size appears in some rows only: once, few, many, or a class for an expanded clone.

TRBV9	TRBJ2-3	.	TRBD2	CASSVRAGVVTDTQYF	TGTGCCAGCAGCGTACGAGCGGGAGTGGTCACAGATACGCAGTATTTT
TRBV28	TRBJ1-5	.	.	CASSLYGSNQPQHF	TGTGCCAGCAGTTTATACGGGAGCAATCAGCCCCAGCATTTT
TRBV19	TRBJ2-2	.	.	CASSPRPDSFGGELFF	TGTGCCAGTAGTCCCCGTCCGGACTCCTTTGGGGGGGAGCTGTTTTTT
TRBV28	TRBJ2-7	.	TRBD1	CASIPGQGGYEQYF	TGTGCCAGCATTCCGGGACAGGGCGGTTACGAGCAGTACTTC
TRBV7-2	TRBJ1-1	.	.	CASSQIVRGLKNTEAFF	TGTGCCAGCAGCCAGATCGTTAGGGGCTTAAAGAACACTGAAGCTTTCTTT
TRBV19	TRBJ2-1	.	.	CASGKVGADNEQFF	TGTGCCAGTGGTAAGGTAGGGGCTGACAATGAGCAGTTCTTC
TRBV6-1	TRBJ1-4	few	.	CASSEAAGIGEKLFF	TGTGCCAGCAGTGAAGCAGCGGGGATCGGTGAAAAACTGTTTTTT
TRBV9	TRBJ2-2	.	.	CASSVRRWEEKSRPTGELFF	TGTGCCAGCAGCGTAAGGAGGTGGGAAGAGAAATCGAGACCCACCGGGGAGCTGTTTTTT
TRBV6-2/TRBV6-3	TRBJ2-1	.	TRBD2	CASSSPRGLAGGEQFF	TGTGCCAGCAGTTCCCCGCGTGGGCTAGCGGGGGGAGAGCAGTTCTTC
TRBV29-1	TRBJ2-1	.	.	CSVAGLLLNEQFF	TGCAGCGTTGCAGGACTTCTATTAAATGAGCAGTTCTTC
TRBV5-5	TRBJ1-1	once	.	CASSPDLYRGEAFF	TGTGCCAGCAGCCCGGACTTGTACCGTGGTGAAGCTTTCTTT
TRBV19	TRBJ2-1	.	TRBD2	CASSIDRREVGEQFF	TGTGCCAGTAGTATAGATCGGCGGGAGGTCGGTGAGCAGTTCTTC
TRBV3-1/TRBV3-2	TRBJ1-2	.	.	CASSQGRAGAPSTF	TGTGCCAGCAGCCAAGGGAGGGCAGGCGCCCCCAGCACCTTC
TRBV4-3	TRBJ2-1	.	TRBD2	CASSQGLAGGQNEQFF	TGCGCCAGCAGCCAAGGGCTGGCGGGGGGGCAGAATGAGCAGTTCTTC
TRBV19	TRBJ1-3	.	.	CASSNRDTVFLGTIYF	TGTGCCAGTAGTAACCGGGACACGGTTTTTCTTGGCACCATATATTTT
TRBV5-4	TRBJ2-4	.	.	CASSLATETSSTVNIQYF	TGTGCCAGCAGCTTGGCAACAGAAACTTCTTCGACAGTAAACATTCAGTACTTC
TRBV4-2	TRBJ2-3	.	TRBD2	CASSRATGGTDTQYF	TGTGCCAGCAGCCGCGCGACGGGAGGTACAGATACGCAGTATTTT
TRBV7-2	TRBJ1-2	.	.	CASSLGGGELGYTF	TGTGCCAGCAGCTTAGGAGGGGGAGAATTGGGCTACACCTTC